The text below deals with one TCR beta chain. The assay was immunoSEQ multiplex PCR, and TCRdb's table has in-frame clones only and misses some. Of tens of thousands of clones listed, over 85% are singletons. CDR3 length equals 16 residues. Germline V CDR1 and CDR2: SGHVS, FQNEAQ. V lost 1 base and J lost 1; bases outside the gene matches: 3. This sample was included in a study of T cell changes during pregnancy in multiple sclerosis. The chain links TRBV7-8 to TRBJ1-3, with TRBD1 matching over 8 bases. The sample in question was peripheral blood, obtained in the first trimester of pregnancy. This receptor was obtained from a female donor with multiple sclerosis, enrolled in a pregnancy study. The CDR3 protein is CASSLGQGWSGNTIYF. CDR3 coding DNA: TGTGCCAGCAGCTTAGGACAGGGGTGGTCTGGAAACACCATATATTTT.